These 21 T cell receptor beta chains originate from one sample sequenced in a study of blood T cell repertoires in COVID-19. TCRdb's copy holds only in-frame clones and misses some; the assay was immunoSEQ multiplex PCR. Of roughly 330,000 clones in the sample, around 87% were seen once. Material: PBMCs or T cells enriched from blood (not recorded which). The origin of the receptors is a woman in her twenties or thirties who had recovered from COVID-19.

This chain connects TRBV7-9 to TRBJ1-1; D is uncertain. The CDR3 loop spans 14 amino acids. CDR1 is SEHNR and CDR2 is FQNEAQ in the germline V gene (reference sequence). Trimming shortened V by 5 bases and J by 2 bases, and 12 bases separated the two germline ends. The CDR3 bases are TGTGCCAGCAGCCAGCAGGCCCTCAACACTGAAGCTTTCTTT. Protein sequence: CASSQQALNTEAFF.

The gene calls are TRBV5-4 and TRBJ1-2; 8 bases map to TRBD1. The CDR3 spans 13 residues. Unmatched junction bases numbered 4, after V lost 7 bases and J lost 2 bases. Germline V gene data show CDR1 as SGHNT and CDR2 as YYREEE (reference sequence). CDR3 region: CASSQGANYGYTF. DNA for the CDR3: TGTGCCAGCTCCCAGGGGGCAAACTATGGCTACACCTTC.

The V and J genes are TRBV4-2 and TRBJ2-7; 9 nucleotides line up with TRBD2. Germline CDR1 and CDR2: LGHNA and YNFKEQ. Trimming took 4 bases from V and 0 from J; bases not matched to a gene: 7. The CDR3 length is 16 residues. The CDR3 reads CASSPRVAGASYEQYF. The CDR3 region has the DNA TGTGCCAGCAGCCCCCGGGTAGCGGGGGCCTCCTACGAGCAGTACTTC.

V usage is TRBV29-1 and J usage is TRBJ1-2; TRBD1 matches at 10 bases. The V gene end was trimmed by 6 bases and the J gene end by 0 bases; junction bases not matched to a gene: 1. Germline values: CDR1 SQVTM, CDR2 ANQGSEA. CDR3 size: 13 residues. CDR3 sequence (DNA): TGCAGCGTCGGGACAGGGGCTAACTATGGCTACACCTTC. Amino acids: CSVGTGANYGYTF.

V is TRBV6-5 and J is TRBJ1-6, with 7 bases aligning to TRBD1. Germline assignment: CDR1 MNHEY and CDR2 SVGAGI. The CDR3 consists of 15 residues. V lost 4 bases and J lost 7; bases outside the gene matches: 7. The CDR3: CASSSRQGHNSPLHF. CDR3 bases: TGTGCCAGCAGTTCCCGACAGGGCCACAATTCACCCCTCCACTTT.

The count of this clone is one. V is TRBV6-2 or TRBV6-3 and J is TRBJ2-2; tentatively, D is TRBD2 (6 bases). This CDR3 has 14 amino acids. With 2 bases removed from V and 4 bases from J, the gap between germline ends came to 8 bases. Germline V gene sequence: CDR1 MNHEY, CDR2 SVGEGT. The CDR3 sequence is CASSYGGGTGELFF. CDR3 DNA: TGTGCCAGCAGTTACGGGGGAGGCACCGGGGAGCTGTTTTTT.

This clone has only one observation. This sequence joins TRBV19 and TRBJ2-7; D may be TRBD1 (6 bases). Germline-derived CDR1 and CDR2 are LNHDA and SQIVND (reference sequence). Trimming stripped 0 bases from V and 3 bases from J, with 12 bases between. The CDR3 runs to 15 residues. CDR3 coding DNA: TGTGCCAGTAGTATAGAACAGGGCCCTATCTACGAGCAGTACTTC. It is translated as CASSIEQGPIYEQYF.

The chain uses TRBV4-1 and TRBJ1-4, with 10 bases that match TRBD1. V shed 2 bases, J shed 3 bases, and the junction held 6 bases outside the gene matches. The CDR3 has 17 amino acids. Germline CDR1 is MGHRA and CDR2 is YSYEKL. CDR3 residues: CASSQLTGGLANEKLFF. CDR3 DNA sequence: TGCGCCAGCAGCCAACTGACAGGGGGCTTGGCTAATGAAAAACTGTTTTTT.

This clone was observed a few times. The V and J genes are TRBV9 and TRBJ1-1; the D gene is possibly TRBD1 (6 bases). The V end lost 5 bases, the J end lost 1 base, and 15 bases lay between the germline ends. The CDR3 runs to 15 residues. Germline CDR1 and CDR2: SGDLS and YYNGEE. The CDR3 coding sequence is TGTGCCAGCAGGTTCACCGGGACATCGAACACTGAAGCTTTCTTT. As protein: CASRFTGTSNTEAFF.

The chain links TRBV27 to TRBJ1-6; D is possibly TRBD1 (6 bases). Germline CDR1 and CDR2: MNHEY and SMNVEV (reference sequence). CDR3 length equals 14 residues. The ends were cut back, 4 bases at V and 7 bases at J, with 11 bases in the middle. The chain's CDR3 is CASSYQGLNSPLHF. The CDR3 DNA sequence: TGTGCCAGCAGTTATCAGGGGTTGAATTCACCCCTCCACTTT.

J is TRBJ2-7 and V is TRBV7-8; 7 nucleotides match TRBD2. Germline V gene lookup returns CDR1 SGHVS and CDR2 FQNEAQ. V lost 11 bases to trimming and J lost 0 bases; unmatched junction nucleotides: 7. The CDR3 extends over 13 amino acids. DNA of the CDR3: TGTGCCGCGGGGAGCGGGGCCTCCTACGAGCAGTACTTC. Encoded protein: CAAGSGASYEQYF.

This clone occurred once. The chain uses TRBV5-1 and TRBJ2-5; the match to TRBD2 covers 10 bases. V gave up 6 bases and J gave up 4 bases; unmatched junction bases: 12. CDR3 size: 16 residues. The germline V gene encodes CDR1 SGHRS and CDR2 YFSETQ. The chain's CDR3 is CASTQGVAGGGETQYF. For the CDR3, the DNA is TGCGCCAGCACTCAAGGGGTAGCGGGGGGCGGAGAGACCCAGTACTTC.

CDR3 in DNA: TGCGCCAGCACCCCCGGGGGTCTGGGTCAGCCCCAGCATTTT. Its translation is CASTPGGLGQPQHF. The rearrangement uses TRBV10-2 and TRBJ1-5; TRBD1 might be the D (5 bases). Germline CDR1 WSHSY, CDR2 SAAADI. The CDR3 spans 14 residues. Trimming left V 7 bases short and J 6 bases short, with 16 bases between.

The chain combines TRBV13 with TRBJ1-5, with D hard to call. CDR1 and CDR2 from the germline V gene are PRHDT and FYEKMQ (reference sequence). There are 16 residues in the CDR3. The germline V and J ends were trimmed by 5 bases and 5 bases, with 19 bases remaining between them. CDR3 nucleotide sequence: TGTGCCAGCAGCCATCCCTCGGGAAAGGATTATCAGCCCCAGCATTTT. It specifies CASSHPSGKDYQPQHF.

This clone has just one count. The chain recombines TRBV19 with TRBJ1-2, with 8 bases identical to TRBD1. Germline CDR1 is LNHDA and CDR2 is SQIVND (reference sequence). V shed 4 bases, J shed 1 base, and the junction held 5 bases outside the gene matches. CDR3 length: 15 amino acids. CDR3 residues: CASSKTGEDNYGYTF. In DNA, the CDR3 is TGTGCCAGTAGTAAGACAGGGGAGGATAACTATGGCTACACCTTC.

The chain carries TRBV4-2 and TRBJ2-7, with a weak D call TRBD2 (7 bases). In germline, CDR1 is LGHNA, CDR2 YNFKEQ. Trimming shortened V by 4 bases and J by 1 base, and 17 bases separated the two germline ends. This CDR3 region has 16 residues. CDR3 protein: CASSPGLRGPSYEQYF. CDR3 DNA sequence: TGTGCCAGCAGCCCTGGCCTGCGGGGGCCATCCTACGAGCAGTACTTC.

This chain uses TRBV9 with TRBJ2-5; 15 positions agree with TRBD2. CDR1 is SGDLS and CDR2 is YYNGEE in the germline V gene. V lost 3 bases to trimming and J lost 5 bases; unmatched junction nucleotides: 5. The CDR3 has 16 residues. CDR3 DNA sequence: TGTGCCAGCAGCGATGGACTAGCGGGGGGGCTGGAGACCCAGTACTTC. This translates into CASSDGLAGGLETQYF. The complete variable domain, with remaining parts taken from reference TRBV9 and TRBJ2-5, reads DSGVTQTPKHLITATGQRVTLRCSPRSGDLSVYWYQQSLDQGLQFLIQYYNGEERAKGNILERFSAQQFPDLHSELNLSSLELGDSALYFCASSDGLAGGLETQYFGPGTRLLVL.

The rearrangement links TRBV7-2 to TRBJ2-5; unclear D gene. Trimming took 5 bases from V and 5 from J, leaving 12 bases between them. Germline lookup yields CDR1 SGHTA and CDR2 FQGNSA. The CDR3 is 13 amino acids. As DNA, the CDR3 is TGTGCCAGCAGCCCTCGGTCCGATGAGACCCAGTACTTC. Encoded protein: CASSPRSDETQYF. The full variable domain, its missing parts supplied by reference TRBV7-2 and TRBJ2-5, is GAGVSQSPSNKVTEKGKDVELRCDPISGHTALYWYRQSLGQGLEFLIYFQGNSAPDKSGLPSDRFSAERTGGSVSTLTIQRTQQEDSAVYLCASSPRSDETQYFGPGTRLLVL.

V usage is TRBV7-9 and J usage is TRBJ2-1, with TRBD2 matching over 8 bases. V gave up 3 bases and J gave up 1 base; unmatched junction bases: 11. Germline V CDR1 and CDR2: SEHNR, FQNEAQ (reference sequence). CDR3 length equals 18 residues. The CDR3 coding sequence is TGTGCCAGCAGCTTCCCCGGAGGAGCGGGGGATTCCTACAATGAGCAGTTCTTC. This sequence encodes CASSFPGGAGDSYNEQFF.

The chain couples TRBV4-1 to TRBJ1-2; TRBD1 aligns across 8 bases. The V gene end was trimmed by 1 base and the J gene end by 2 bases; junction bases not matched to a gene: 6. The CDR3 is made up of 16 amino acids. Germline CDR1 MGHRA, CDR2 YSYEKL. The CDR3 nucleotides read TGCGCCAGCAGCCAAGTTGCCGGGACAGGAAACTATGGCTACACCTTC. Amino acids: CASSQVAGTGNYGYTF.

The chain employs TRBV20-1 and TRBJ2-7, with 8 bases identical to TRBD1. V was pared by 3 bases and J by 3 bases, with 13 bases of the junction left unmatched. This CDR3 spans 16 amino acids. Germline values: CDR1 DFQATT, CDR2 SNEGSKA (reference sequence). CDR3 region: CSASGPGQGPIYEQYF. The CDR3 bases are TGCAGTGCTAGTGGCCCCGGACAGGGACCAATCTACGAGCAGTACTTC.